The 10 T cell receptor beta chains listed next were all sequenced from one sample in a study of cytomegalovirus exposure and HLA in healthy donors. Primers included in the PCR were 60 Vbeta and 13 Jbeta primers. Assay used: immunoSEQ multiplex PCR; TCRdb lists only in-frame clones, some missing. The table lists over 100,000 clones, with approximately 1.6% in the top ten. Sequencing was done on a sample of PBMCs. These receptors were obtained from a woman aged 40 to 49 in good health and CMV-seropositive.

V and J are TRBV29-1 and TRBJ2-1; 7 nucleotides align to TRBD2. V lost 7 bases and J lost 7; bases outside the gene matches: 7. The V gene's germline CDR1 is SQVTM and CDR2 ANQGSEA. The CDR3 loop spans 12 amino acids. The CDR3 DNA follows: TGCAGCGGATTACTAGCGTCGAATGAGCAGTTCTTC. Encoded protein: CSGLLASNEQFF.

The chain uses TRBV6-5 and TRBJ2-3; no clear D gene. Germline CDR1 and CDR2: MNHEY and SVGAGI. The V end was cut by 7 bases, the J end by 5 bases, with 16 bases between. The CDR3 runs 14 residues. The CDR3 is CASTKPAIGDTQYF. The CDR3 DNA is TGTGCCAGCACCAAGCCCGCAATCGGAGATACGCAGTATTTT.

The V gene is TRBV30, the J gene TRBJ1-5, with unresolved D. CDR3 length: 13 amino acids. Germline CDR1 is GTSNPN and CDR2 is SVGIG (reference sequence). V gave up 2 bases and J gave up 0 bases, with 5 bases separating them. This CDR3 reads CAWSPYSNQPQHF. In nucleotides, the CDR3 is TGTGCCTGGAGTCCCTATAGCAATCAGCCCCAGCATTTT.

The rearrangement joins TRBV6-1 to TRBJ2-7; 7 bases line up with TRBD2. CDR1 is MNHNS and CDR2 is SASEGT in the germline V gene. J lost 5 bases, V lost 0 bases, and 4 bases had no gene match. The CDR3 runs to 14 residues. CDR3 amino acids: CASSEAGGPHEQYF. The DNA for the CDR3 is TGTGCCAGCAGTGAAGCGGGAGGGCCCCACGAGCAGTACTTC.

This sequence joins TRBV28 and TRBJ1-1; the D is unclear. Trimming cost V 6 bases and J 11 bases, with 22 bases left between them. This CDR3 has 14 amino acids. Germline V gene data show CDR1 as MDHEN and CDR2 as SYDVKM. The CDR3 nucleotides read TGTGCCAGCAGCCCCATCAGCGGGCCAATGGGGGCTTTCTTT. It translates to CASSPISGPMGAFF.

CDR3 region: CASSFRGLAQETQYF. Here the CDR3 DNA reads TGTGCCAGCAGCTTCAGGGGACTAGCACAAGAGACCCAGTACTTC. The chain is built from TRBV7-3 and TRBJ2-5, with 9 bases aligning to TRBD2. Germline trimming cut 3 bases from V and 2 bases from J; bases unmatched to any gene: 4. The germline CDR1 and CDR2 sequences are SGHTA and FQGTGA. The CDR3 runs to 15 residues. The whole variable domain, filled in from reference TRBV7-3 and TRBJ2-5, reads GAGVSQTPSNKVTEKGKYVELRCDPISGHTALYWYRQSLGQGPEFLIYFQGTGAADDSGLPNDRFFAVRPEGSVSTLKIQRTERGDSAVYLCASSFRGLAQETQYFGPGTRLLVL.

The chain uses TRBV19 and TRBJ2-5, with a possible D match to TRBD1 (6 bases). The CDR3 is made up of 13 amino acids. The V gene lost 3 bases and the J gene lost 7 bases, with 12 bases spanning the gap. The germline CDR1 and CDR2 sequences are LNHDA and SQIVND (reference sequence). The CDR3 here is CASSISGDGTQYF. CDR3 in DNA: TGTGCCAGTAGTATCTCAGGGGACGGGACCCAGTACTTC.

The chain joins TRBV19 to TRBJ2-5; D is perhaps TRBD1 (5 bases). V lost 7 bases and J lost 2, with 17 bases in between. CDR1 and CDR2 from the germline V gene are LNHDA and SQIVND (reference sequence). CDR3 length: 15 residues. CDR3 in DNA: TGTGCCAGTAAATATTCAGGGTTCACACAAGAGACCCAGTACTTC. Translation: CASKYSGFTQETQYF.

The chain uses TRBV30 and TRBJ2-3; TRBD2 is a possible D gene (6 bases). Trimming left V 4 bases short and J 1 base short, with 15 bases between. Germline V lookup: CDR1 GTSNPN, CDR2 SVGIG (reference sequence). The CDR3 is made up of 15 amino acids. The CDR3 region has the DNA TGTGCCTGGACTGGGAGTAGCGGACGCACAGATACGCAGTATTTT. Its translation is CAWTGSSGRTDTQYF. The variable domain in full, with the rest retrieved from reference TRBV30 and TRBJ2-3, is SQTIHQWPATLVQPVGSPLSLECTVEGTSNPNLYWYRQAAGRGLQLLFYSVGIGQISSEVPQNLSASRPQDRQFILSSKKLLLSDSGFYLCAWTGSSGRTDTQYFGPGTRLTVL.

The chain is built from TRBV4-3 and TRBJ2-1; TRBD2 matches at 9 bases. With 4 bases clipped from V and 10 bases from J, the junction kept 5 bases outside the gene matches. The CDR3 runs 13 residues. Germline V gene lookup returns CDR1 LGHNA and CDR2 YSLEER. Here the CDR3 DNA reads TGCGCCAGCAGCCCATTACTAGCGGGCGAGCAGTTCTTC. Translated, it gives CASSPLLAGEQFF.